The 19 T cell receptor beta chains listed next were all sequenced from one sample in a study of vaccination effects on CD4 cells after COVID-19. Sequencing used immunoSEQ multiplex PCR; TCRdb keeps in-frame clones, though not all of them. The sample shows fewer than 60,000 clones, less than 80% of them seen only once. Subsequent to 10 days of culture, CD4+ T cells were isolated. Participants got two doses of BNT162b2 or mRNA-1273 vaccine. No antigen is known for these receptors. This material consisted of CD4+ T cells from PBMCs cultured without peptide, taken after COVID-19 vaccination. These TCRs come from a human donor who received a COVID-19 vaccine.

The chain combines TRBV24-1 with TRBJ1-2; D remains ambiguous. Trimming stripped 5 bases from V and 3 bases from J, with 6 bases between. The CDR3 consists of 12 residues. Germline V CDR1 and CDR2: KGHDR, SFDVKD. In DNA, the CDR3 is TGTGCCACCAGTGGCCGGGACTATGGCTACACCTTC. Protein: CATSGRDYGYTF.

A few counts support this clone. The chain recombines TRBV5-1 with TRBJ1-2; maybe TRBD1 (6 bases). The CDR3 is made up of 13 amino acids. Trimming stripped 4 bases from V and 4 bases from J, with 11 bases between. The V gene's germline CDR1 is SGHRS and CDR2 YFSETQ. The CDR3 coding sequence is TGCGCCAGCAGCCCCGGACAGACCTATGGCTACACCTTC. Translation: CASSPGQTYGYTF.

This sequence joins TRBV7-2 and TRBJ1-6; D perhaps matches TRBD1 (6 bases). Germline V gene lookup returns CDR1 SGHTA and CDR2 FQGNSA. Trimming pared 6 bases from V and 7 bases from J, leaving 13 bases between. The CDR3 runs 14 residues. DNA of the CDR3: TGTGCCAGCAGTTCGGGACACTTGAATTCACCCCTCCACTTT. Its translation is CASSSGHLNSPLHF.

This clone was found a few times. The genes are TRBV18 and TRBJ1-5; maybe TRBD1 (5 bases). The V and J ends lost 3 bases and 2 bases respectively, with 8 bases between them. The CDR3 extends over 14 amino acids. Per germline, CDR1 KGHSH and CDR2 LQKENI. The CDR3 nucleotides read TGTGCCAGCTCACCGCAAGGGGGCAATCAGCCCCAGCATTTT. Encoded protein: CASSPQGGNQPQHF.

This rearrangement joins TRBV11-2 to TRBJ2-7, with D perhaps matching TRBD1 or TRBD2 (6 bases each). CDR3 size: 13 residues. Germline loops: CDR1 SGHAT, CDR2 FQNNGV. Trimming cost V 2 bases and J 7 bases, with 12 bases left between them. CDR3 sequence reads: CASSLTGAYEQYF. CDR3 in DNA: TGTGCCAGCAGCTTAACGGGGGCTTATGAGCAGTACTTC.

The V call is TRBV30, the J call TRBJ1-2, with unresolved D. V lost 3 bases to trimming and J lost 13 bases, with 15 bases between them. CDR3 size: 11 residues. The germline V gene has CDR1 GTSNPN and CDR2 SVGIG (reference sequence). Written as DNA, the CDR3 is TGTGCCTGGAGGCGTACCGGAAGTGCCACCTTC. It encodes CAWRRTGSATF.

The chain couples TRBV4-1 to TRBJ2-1; TRBD2 matches 7 bases. The germline V gene encodes CDR1 MGHRA and CDR2 YSYEKL. Trimming took 0 bases from V and 6 from J; bases not matched to a gene: 5. The CDR3 is made up of 15 amino acids. The chain's CDR3 is CASSQEISGGNEQFF. The CDR3 DNA reads TGCGCCAGCAGCCAAGAAATCTCGGGGGGCAATGAGCAGTTCTTC.

The chain has TRBV18 and TRBJ2-7; D may be TRBD2 (5 bases). The V gene lost 5 bases and the J gene lost 6 bases, with 11 bases spanning the gap. The CDR3 runs to 12 residues. Looked up from germline, CDR1 is KGHSH and CDR2 is LQKENI. CDR3: CASSSSRGEQYF. DNA of the CDR3: TGTGCCAGCTCATCAAGCCGGGGCGAGCAGTACTTC.

V and J are TRBV6-6 and TRBJ1-6; perhaps TRBD1 as D (5 bases). There are 16 residues in the CDR3. Trimming cost V 2 bases and J 6 bases, with 14 bases left between them. Per germline, CDR1 MNHNY and CDR2 SVGAGI (reference sequence). For the CDR3, the DNA is TGTGCCAGCAGTTACGGAAAAAAGGGACTTAATTCACCCCTCCACTTT. The encoded protein is CASSYGKKGLNSPLHF.

The rearrangement uses TRBV7-8 and TRBJ2-2, with D possibly matching TRBD2 (6 bases). V was pared by 1 base and J by 7 bases, with 16 bases between. The germline CDR1 and CDR2 sequences are SGHVS and FQNEAQ. The CDR3 runs to 16 residues. CDR3 coding DNA: TGTGCCAGCAGCTTAGTCGGAGGGAATATCGGCGGGGAGCTGTTTTTT. The encoded protein is CASSLVGGNIGGELFF.

The DNA for the CDR3 is TGTGCCAGCAGTTTTAAGGGAGGAACCGGGGAGCTGTTTTTT. Residues: CASSFKGGTGELFF. The chain joins TRBV28 to TRBJ2-2; D is possibly TRBD2 (6 bases). The CDR3 runs 14 residues. Trimming cost V 3 bases and J 5 bases, with 10 bases left between them. The germline V gene has CDR1 MDHEN and CDR2 SYDVKM.

This clone showed up just a few times. V is TRBV6-5 and J is TRBJ1-1; D call uncertain. Germline V gene data show CDR1 as MNHEY and CDR2 as SVGAGI. The length of the CDR3 is 11 residues. The V gene lost 6 bases and the J gene lost 1 base, with 3 bases spanning the gap. In nucleotides, the CDR3 is TGTGCCAGCAGGTCGAACACTGAAGCTTTCTTT. Amino acids: CASRSNTEAFF.

This sequence joins TRBV5-5 and TRBJ2-7; maybe TRBD2 (7 bases). The germline V gene has CDR1 SGHKS and CDR2 YYEKEE (reference sequence). V was clipped by 2 bases and J by 0 bases, with 12 bases between them. The CDR3 loop spans 15 amino acids. The CDR3 DNA follows: TGTGCCAGCAGCTTTAGGGGGGGTCTCTCCTACGAGCAGTACTTC. Translation gives CASSFRGGLSYEQYF.

The V gene is TRBV9, the J gene TRBJ1-6; tentative D call: TRBD1 (6 bases). Germline V gives CDR1 SGDLS, CDR2 YYNGEE. The CDR3 length is 14 residues. With 2 bases removed from V and 5 bases from J, the gap between germline ends came to 8 bases. The CDR3 sequence is CASSVQGNNSPLHF. DNA of the CDR3: TGTGCCAGCAGCGTTCAGGGGAATAATTCACCCCTCCACTTT.

This clone was seen a few times. The chain joins TRBV7-9 to TRBJ2-3, with D possibly being TRBD2 (6 bases). The CDR3 is 15 amino acids. The germline CDR1 and CDR2 sequences are SEHNR and FQNEAQ (reference sequence). Trimming took 2 bases from V and 2 from J, leaving 11 bases between them. The CDR3 reads CASSLRGSNTDTQYF. For the CDR3, the DNA is TGTGCCAGCAGCTTACGGGGGAGTAACACAGATACGCAGTATTTT.

The chain couples TRBV9 to TRBJ2-3, with 11 bases identical to TRBD1. Looked up from germline, CDR1 is SGDLS and CDR2 is YYNGEE. This CDR3 has 14 residues. With V trimmed by 2 bases and J by 5 bases, 1 base remained unmatched. DNA of the CDR3: TGTGCCAGCAGCGTGGGACAGGGGGGAGATACGCAGTATTTT. This encodes CASSVGQGGDTQYF.

This clone has only a few counts. This chain joins TRBV7-2 and TRBJ1-5, with TRBD1 matching over 7 bases. Germline trimming cut 5 bases from V and 0 bases from J; bases unmatched to any gene: 4. CDR1 SGHTA and CDR2 FQGNSA come from the germline V gene. The length of the CDR3 is 15 residues. CDR3 bases: TGTGCCAGCAGCCTGGGGACAGATAGCAATCAGCCCCAGCATTTT. Translating it yields CASSLGTDSNQPQHF.

The rearrangement links TRBV5-1 to TRBJ2-7, with 9 positions matching TRBD1. The CDR3 runs 15 residues. Germline V gene data show CDR1 as SGHRS and CDR2 as YFSETQ. J lost 3 bases, V lost 5 bases, and 9 bases had no gene match. The CDR3 DNA follows: TGCGCCAGCAGATATCGGACAGGGGCCGGCTACGAGCAGTACTTC. Translation gives CASRYRTGAGYEQYF. Filled out from reference TRBV5-1 and TRBJ2-7, the complete variable domain reads KAGVTQTPRYLIKTRGQQVTLSCSPISGHRSVSWYQQTPGQGLQFLFEYFSETQRNKGNFPGRFSGRQFSNSRSEMNVSTLELGDSALYLCASRYRTGAGYEQYFGPGTRLTVT.

The rearrangement links TRBV5-1 to TRBJ2-1, with TRBD1 matching 8 bases. CDR3 length: 14 residues. J was trimmed by 8 bases and V by 0 bases; bases with no gene match: 4. Germline V gene sequence: CDR1 SGHRS, CDR2 YFSETQ. CDR3: CASSLVDRGDEQFF. The CDR3 nucleotides read TGCGCCAGCAGCTTGGTCGACAGGGGCGATGAGCAGTTCTTC.